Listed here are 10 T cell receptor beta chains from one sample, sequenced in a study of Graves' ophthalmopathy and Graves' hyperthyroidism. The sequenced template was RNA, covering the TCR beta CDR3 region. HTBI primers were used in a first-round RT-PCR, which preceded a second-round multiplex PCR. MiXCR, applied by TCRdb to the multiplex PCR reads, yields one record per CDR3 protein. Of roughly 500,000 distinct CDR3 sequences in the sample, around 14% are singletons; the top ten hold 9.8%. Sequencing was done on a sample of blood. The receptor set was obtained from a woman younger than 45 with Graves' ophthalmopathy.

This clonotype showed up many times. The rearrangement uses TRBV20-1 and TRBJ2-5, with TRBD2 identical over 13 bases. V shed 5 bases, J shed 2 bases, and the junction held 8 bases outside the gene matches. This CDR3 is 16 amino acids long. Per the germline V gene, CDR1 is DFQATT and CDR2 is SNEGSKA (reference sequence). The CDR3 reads CSAGGGTSGVQETQYF. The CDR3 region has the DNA TGCAGTGCTGGGGGGGGGACTAGCGGGGTACAAGAGACCCAGTACTTC.

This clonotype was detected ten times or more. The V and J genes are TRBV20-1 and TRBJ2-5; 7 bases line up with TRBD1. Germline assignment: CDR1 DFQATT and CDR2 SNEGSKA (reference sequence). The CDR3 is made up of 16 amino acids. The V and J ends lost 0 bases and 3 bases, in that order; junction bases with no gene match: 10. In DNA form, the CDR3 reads TGCAGTGCTAGAGATCCAGGCGTTCAGGGGGAAGAGACCCAGTACTTC. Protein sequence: CSARDPGVQGEETQYF.

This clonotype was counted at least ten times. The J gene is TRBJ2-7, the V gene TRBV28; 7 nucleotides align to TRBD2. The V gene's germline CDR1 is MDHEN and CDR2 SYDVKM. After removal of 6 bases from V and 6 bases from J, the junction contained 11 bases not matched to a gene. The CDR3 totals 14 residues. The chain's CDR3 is CASSSAGMGREQYF. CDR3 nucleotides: TGTGCCAGCAGCTCAGCGGGGATGGGGCGCGAGCAGTACTTC.

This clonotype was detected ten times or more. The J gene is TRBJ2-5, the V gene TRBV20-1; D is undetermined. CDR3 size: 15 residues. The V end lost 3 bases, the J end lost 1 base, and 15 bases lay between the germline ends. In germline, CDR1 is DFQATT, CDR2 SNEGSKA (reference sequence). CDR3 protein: CSASSSVAAQETQYF. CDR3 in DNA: TGCAGTGCTAGCTCGTCTGTGGCAGCCCAAGAGACCCAGTACTTC.

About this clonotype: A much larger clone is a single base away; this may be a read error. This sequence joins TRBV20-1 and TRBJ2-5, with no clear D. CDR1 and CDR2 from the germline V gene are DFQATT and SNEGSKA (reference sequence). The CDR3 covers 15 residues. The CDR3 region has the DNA TGCAGTGCTAGAGATTTAAAAGGGTTATTGGAGACCCAGGACTTC. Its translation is CSARDLKGLLETQDF.

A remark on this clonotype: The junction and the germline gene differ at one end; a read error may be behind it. CDR3 DNA sequence: TGTGCCAACAGTAACAACGGTGACACTGAAGCTTTCTTT. It specifies CANSNNGDTEAFF. This rearrangement joins TRBV6-5 to TRBJ1-1, with D uncertain. The length of the CDR3 is 13 residues. Germline values: CDR1 MNHEY, CDR2 SVGAGI.

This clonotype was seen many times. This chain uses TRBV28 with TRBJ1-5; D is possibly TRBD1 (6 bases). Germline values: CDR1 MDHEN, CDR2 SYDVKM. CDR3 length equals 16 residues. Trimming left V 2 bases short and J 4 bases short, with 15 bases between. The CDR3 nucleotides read TGTGCCAGCAGTTTAGGTCGGGGGGCGCATAATCAGCCCCAGCATTTT. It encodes CASSLGRGAHNQPQHF.

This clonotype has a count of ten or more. The CDR3 coding sequence is TGTGCCAGCTCACCACGCCTTCAAGAGACCCAGTACTTC. Protein product: CASSPRLQETQYF. The V gene is TRBV18, the J gene TRBJ2-5; D ambiguous. From germline, CDR1 is KGHSH and CDR2 LQKENI. The CDR3 contains 13 residues. The ends were cut back, 1 base at V and 2 bases at J, with 5 bases in the middle.

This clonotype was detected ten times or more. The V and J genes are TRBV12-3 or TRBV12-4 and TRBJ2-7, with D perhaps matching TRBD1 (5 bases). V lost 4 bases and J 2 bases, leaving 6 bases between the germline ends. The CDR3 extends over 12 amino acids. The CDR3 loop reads CASSSDTYEQYF. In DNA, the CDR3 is TGTGCCAGCAGTTCGGACACCTACGAGCAGTACTTC.

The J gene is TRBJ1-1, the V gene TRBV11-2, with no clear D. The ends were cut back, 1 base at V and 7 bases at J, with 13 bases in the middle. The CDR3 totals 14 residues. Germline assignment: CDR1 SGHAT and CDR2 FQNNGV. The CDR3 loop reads CASSLGARQGEAFF. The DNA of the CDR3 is TGTGCCAGCAGCTTAGGAGCCAGGCAAGGTGAAGCTTTCTTT.